What follows are 9 T cell receptor beta chains derived from one specimen sequenced in a study of long-term antiretroviral therapy in people with HIV. Run at survey level, the immunoSEQ assay was version v3.0. Clones were sequenced by immunoSEQ multiplex PCR, and TCRdb holds only the in-frame ones, with some missing. There are under 30,000 clones in the sample; 86% occur only once, and roughly 3.5% lies in the top ten. The sequencing used unsorted PBMCs, collected 1.9 years after starting antiretroviral therapy. All receptors derive from a woman aged 25 to 45 with HIV.

The chain links TRBV15 to TRBJ1-1, with D unresolved. This CDR3 comprises 12 residues. Germline CDR1 and CDR2: LNHNV and YYDKDF (reference sequence). Between the trimmed V and J ends, which lost 8 bases and 7 bases, there was a span of 14 bases. Here the CDR3 DNA reads TGTGCCACCCGCGACTCAAAGGATGAAGCTTTCTTT. It codes for CATRDSKDEAFF.

This clone was seen a handful of times. The chain employs TRBV19 and TRBJ1-5; tentative D call: TRBD1 (5 bases). Looked up from germline, CDR1 is LNHDA and CDR2 is SQIVND (reference sequence). V lost 3 bases and J 9 bases, leaving 9 bases between the germline ends. The CDR3 is 12 residues long. CDR3 nucleotide sequence: TGTGCCAGTAGTATCCAAACAGGGCCCCAGCATTTT. This sequence encodes CASSIQTGPQHF.

V is TRBV5-1 and J is TRBJ1-1, with D possibly TRBD1 on 5 matching bases. V lost 2 bases and J 6 bases, leaving 11 bases between the germline ends. CDR1 and CDR2 from the germline V gene are SGHRS and YFSETQ. The CDR3 is 13 residues long. CDR3 coding DNA: TGCGCCAGCAGCTTATCAGGGATTCCTGAAGCTTTCTTT. This translates into CASSLSGIPEAFF.

A single count supports this clone. V is TRBV5-6 and J is TRBJ2-5; D possibly corresponds to TRBD1 (6 bases). The CDR3 sequence is 16 residues long. With 3 bases removed from V and 0 bases from J, the gap between germline ends came to 15 bases. The germline CDR1 and CDR2 sequences are SGHDT and YYEEEE. The CDR3 loop is CASSSQGTRYQETQYF. CDR3 sequence (DNA): TGTGCCAGCAGCTCTCAGGGGACCCGCTACCAAGAGACCCAGTACTTC.

This chain connects TRBV29-1 to TRBJ1-1; 12 nucleotides match TRBD1. V dropped 4 bases and J dropped 4; count of bases not matched to a gene: 7. There are 15 residues in the CDR3. Germline lookup yields CDR1 SQVTM and CDR2 ANQGSEA. CDR3 nucleotides: TGCAGCGTTGCCGGGACAGGGGGCTTTGGCACTGAAGCTTTCTTT. This encodes CSVAGTGGFGTEAFF.

CDR3 loop: CASSTTGHLNQPQHF. The CDR3 DNA follows: TGTGCCAGCAGTACAACGGGTCACCTCAATCAGCCCCAGCATTTT. The rearrangement uses TRBV6-5 and TRBJ1-5, with D uncertain. Germline-derived CDR1 and CDR2 are MNHEY and SVGAGI. Between the trimmed V and J ends, which lost 5 bases and 3 bases, there was a span of 14 bases. The CDR3 spans 15 residues.

J is TRBJ1-6 and V is TRBV11-2, with D unresolved. Germline CDR1 and CDR2: SGHAT and FQNNGV. The CDR3 has 15 residues. V lost 2 bases and J 6 bases, leaving 11 bases between the germline ends. The CDR3 DNA follows: TGTGCCAGCAGCTTATCTTCTAGCATTAATTCACCCCTCCACTTT. This translates into CASSLSSSINSPLHF.

The chain links TRBV7-2 to TRBJ1-3; TRBD1 might be the D (5 bases). The CDR3 sequence is 15 residues long. V lost 6 bases and J 1 base, leaving 13 bases between the germline ends. CDR1 SGHTA and CDR2 FQGNSA come from the germline V gene. The DNA of the CDR3 is TGTGCCAGCAGATCCGGAACAGGTTCTGGAAACACCATATATTTT. Protein: CASRSGTGSGNTIYF.

This chain joins TRBV10-3 and TRBJ2-2; tentatively, D is TRBD1 (6 bases). The CDR3 covers 14 residues. Germline V gene lookup returns CDR1 ENHRY and CDR2 SYGVKD. Trimming shortened V by 10 bases and J by 0 bases, and 12 bases separated the two germline ends. This chain's CDR3 is CASRQDPNTGELFF. The DNA of the CDR3 is TGTGCCAGTAGACAGGACCCGAACACCGGGGAGCTGTTTTTT.